This TCR beta chain was captured by sequencing in a study of metastatic and nonmetastatic thyroid tumors. Study context: Repertoires of blood and of tissue (tumor or nodule) from malignant and benign thyroid patients were compared.

The CDR3 has 16 amino acids. Trimming removed 3 bases from V and 2 bases from J, with 14 bases in between. CDR1 MDHEN and CDR2 SYDVKM come from the germline V gene. This clone was counted many times. Treatment of any kind had been given to no patient before thyroid surgery. MiXCR re-clonotyped the PCR reads for TCRdb. The sample lists about 22,000 clones, less than 45% occurring once. The sequencing input was blood. This sequence originates from a male donor with papillary thyroid cancer or a benign thyroid nodule (not recorded which). Some clones in this sample may be carry-over from other donors' samples. The chain combines TRBV28 with TRBJ2-1; no clear D gene. This chain's CDR3 is CASSFRPSTAYNEQFF. CDR3 sequence (DNA): TGTGCCAGCAGTTTCAGGCCCTCGACGGCCTACAATGAGCAGTTCTTC.